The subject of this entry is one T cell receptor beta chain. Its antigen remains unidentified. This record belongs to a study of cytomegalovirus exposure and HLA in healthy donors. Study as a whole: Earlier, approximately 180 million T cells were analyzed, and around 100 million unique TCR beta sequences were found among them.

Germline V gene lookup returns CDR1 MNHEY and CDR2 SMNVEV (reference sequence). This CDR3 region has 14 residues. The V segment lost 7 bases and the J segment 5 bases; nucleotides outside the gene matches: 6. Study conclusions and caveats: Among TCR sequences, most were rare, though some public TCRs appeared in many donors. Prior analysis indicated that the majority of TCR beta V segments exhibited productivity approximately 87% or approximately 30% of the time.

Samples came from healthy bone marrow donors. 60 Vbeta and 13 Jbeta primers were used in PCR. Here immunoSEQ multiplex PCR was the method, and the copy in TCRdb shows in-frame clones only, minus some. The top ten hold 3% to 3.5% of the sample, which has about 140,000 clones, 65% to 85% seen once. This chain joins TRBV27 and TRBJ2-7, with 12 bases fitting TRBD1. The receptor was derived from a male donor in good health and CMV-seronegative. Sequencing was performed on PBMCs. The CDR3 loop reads CASNAGTGGDEQYF. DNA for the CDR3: TGTGCCAGCAATGCCGGGACAGGGGGCGACGAGCAGTACTTC.